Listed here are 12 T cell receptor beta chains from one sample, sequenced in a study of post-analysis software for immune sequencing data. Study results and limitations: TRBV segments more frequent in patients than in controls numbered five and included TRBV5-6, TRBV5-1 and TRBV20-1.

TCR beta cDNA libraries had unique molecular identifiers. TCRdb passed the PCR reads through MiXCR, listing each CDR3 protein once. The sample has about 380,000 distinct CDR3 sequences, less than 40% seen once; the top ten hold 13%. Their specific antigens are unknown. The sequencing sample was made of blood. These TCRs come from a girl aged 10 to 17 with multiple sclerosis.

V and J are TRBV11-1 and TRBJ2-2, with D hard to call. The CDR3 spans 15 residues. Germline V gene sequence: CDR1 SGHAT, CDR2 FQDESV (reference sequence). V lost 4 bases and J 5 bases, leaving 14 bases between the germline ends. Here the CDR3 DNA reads TGTGCCAGCAGCTACCGGGCCCCGAGAACCGGGGAGCTGTTTTTT. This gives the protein CASSYRAPRTGELFF.

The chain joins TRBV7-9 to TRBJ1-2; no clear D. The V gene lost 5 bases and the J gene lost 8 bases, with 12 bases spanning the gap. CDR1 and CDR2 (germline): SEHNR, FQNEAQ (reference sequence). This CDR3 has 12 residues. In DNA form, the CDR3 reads TGTGCCAGCAGCCCAGAGGACCGAGGCTACACCTTC. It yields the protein CASSPEDRGYTF. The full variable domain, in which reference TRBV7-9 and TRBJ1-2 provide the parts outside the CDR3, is DTGVSQNPRHKITKRGQNVTFRCDPISEHNRLYWYRQTLGQGPEFLTYFQNEAQLEKSRLLSDRFSAERPKGSFSTLEIQRTEQGDSAMYLCASSPEDRGYTFGSGTRLTVV.

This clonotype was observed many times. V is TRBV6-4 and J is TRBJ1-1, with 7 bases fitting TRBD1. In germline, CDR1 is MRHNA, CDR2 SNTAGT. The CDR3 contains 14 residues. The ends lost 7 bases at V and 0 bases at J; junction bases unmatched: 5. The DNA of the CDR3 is TGTGCCAGCAAGATGACAGGGATGAACACTGAAGCTTTCTTT. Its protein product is CASKMTGMNTEAFF.

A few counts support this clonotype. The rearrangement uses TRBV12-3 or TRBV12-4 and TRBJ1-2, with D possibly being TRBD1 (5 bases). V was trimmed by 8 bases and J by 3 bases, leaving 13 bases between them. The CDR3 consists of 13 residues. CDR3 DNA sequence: TGTGCCAGCCTCCGGGGCTGGGACTATGGCTACACCTTC. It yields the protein CASLRGWDYGYTF.

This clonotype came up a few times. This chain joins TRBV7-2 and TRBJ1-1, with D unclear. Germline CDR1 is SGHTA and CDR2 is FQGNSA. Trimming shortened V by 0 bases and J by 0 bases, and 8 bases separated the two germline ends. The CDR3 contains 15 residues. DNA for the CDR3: TGTGCCAGCAGCTTAGCGTCTTACGTGAACACTGAAGCTTTCTTT. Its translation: CASSLASYVNTEAFF. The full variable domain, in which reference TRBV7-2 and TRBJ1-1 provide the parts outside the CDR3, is GAGVSQSPSNKVTEKGKDVELRCDPISGHTALYWYRQSLGQGLEFLIYFQGNSAPDKSGLPSDRFSAERTGGSVSTLTIQRTQQEDSAVYLCASSLASYVNTEAFFGQGTRLTVV.

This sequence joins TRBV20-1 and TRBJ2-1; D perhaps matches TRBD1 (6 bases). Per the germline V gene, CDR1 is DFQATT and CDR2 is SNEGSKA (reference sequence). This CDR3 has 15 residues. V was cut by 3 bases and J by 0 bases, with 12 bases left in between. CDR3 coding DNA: TGCAGTGCTAGGGATACAGGGAGCTCCTACAATGAGCAGTTCTTC. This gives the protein CSARDTGSSYNEQFF.

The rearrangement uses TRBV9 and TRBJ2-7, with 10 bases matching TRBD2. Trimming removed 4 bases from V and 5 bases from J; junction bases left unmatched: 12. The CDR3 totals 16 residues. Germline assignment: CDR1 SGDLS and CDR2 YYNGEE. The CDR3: CASSPHGSGGFHEQYF. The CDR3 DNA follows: TGTGCCAGCAGCCCTCATGGTAGCGGGGGGTTCCACGAGCAGTACTTC.

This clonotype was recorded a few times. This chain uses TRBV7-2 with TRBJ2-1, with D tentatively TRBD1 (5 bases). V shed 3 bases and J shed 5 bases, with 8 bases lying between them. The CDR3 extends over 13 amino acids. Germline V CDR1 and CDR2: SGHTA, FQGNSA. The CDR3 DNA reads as TGTGCCAGCAGCTTCGACAGCCACAATGAGCAGTTCTTC. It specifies CASSFDSHNEQFF.

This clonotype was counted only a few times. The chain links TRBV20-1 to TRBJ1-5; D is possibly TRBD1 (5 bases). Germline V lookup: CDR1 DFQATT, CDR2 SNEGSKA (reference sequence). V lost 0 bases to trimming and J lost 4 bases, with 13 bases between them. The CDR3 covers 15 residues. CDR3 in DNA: TGCAGTGCTAGAGAGGTGGGGGGGGGAAATCAGCCCCAGCATTTT. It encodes CSAREVGGGNQPQHF.

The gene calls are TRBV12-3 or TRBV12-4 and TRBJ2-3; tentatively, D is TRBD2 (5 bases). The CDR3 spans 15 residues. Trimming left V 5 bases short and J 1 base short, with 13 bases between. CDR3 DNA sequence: TGTGCCAGCAGTCGATACACAGCGGGCACAGATACGCAGTATTTT. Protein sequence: CASSRYTAGTDTQYF.

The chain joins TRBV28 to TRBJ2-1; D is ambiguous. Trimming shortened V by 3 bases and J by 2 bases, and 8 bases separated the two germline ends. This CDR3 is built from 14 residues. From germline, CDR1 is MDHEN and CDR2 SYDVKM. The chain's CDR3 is CASSFPAPYNEQFF. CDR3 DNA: TGTGCCAGCAGTTTCCCGGCCCCCTACAATGAGCAGTTCTTC. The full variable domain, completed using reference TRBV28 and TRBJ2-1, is DVKVTQSSRYLVKRTGEKVFLECVQDMDHENMFWYRQDPGLGLRLIYFSYDVKMKEKGDIPEGYSVSREKKERFSLILESASTNQTSMYLCASSFPAPYNEQFFGPGTRLTVL.

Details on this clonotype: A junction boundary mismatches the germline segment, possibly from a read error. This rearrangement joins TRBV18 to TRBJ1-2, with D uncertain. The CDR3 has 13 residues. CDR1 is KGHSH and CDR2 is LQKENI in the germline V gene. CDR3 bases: TGTGCCGGCTCACCAACAGTTAACTATGGCTACACCTTC. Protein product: CAGSPTVNYGYTF.